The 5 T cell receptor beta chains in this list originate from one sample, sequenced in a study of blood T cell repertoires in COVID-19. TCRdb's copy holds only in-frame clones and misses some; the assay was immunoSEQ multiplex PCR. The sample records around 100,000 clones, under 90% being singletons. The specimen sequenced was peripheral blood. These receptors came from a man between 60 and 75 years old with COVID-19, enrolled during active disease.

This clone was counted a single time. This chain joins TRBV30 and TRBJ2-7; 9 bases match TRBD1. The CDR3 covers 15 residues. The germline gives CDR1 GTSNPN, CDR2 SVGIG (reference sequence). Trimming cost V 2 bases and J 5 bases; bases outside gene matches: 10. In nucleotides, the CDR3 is TGTGCCTGGAGTTCTCCCGGGACAGGGAACCACGAGCAGTACTTC. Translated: CAWSSPGTGNHEQYF.

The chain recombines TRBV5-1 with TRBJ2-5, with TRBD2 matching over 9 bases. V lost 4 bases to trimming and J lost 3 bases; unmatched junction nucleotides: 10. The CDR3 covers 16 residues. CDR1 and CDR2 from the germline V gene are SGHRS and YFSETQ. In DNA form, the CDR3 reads TGCGCCAGCAGCCCGCCGCTAGCGGGGCAGAAAGAGACCCAGTACTTC. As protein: CASSPPLAGQKETQYF.

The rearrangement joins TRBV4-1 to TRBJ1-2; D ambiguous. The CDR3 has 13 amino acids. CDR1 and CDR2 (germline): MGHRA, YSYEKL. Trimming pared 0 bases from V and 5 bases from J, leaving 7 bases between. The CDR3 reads CASSQDFLYGYTF. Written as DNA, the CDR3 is TGCGCCAGCAGCCAAGATTTCCTGTATGGCTACACCTTC.

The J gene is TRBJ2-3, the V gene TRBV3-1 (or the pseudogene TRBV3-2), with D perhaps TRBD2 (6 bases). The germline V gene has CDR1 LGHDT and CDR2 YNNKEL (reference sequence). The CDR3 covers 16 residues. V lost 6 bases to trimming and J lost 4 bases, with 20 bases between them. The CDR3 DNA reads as TGTGCCAGCAGTTCAATGGGGTGGGAGGCGGCAGATACGCAGTATTTT. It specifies CASSSMGWEAADTQYF.

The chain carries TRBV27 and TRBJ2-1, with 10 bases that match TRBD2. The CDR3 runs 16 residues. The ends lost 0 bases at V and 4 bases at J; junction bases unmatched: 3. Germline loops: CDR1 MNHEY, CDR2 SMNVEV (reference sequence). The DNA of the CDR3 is TGTGCCAGCAGTTTATCGAGGACTAGCGGTTACAATGAGCAGTTCTTC. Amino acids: CASSLSRTSGYNEQFF.